This TCR beta chain was captured by sequencing in a study of blood T cell repertoires in COVID-19. V shed 2 bases and J 6 bases; nucleotides not matched to a gene: 3. The CDR3 is 15 amino acids. Germline V gene sequence: CDR1 KGHSH, CDR2 LQKENI. This clone is a singleton in its sample. Using immunoSEQ multiplex PCR, the repertoire was profiled, and TCRdb retains in-frame clones only, with some absent. The table includes roughly 250,000 clones, about 90% detected once. The source of this sequence is a woman aged 25 to 45 with acute COVID-19. Sequenced sample: PBMCs or T cells enriched from blood (not recorded which). The chain links TRBV18 to TRBJ1-4; 10 bases are a match to TRBD1. CDR3 sequence (DNA): TGTGCCAGCTCACCAACGACAGGGGGCTATGAAAAACTGTTTTTT. Protein product: CASSPTTGGYEKLFF. The full variable domain, in which reference TRBV18 and TRBJ1-4 provide the parts outside the CDR3, is NAGVMQNPRHLVRRRGQEARLRCSPMKGHSHVYWYRQLPEEGLKFMVYLQKENIIDESGMPKERFSAEFPKEGPSILRIQQVVRGDSAAYFCASSPTTGGYEKLFFGSGTQLSVL.